This record looks at one TCR beta chain sequence and its context. The sample has other DNA sequences that encode this CDR3 too. The CDR3 contains 13 residues. Per the germline V gene, CDR1 is LNHDA and CDR2 is SQIVND (reference sequence). With V trimmed by 3 bases and J by 6 bases, 0 bases remained unmatched. Sequenced by immunoSEQ multiplex PCR; TCRdb stores in-frame clones only, minus some. The profile shows roughly 660,000 clones, approximately 87% of them singletons. This record comes from a study of shared T cell receptors in the human thymus. These data were also reused for a study on human thymus T cells.

The TCR sequence derives from a boy less than two years old with a congenital heart defect. Sequenced material: thymocytes. This chain links TRBV19 with TRBJ2-2, with 8 positions matching TRBD2. CDR3 bases: TGTGCCAGTAGTATCGGGGGGGCCGGGGAGCTGTTTTTT. Translated, it gives CASSIGGAGELFF.